This T cell receptor (beta chain) was recorded in a study of T cells after yellow fever vaccination. For the study at large: SMART-Seq v4 Ultra Low Input handled preparation of low-cell-number fractions. Study results and caveats: Contaminating bulk clonotypes could be abundant in FACS-sorted repertoires.

Production of TCR cDNA was by 5'RACE template switching, which also added a universal primer site and UMIs. TCRdb analysed the 5' RACE reads with MiXCR anew, one entry per CDR3 protein. The sample has under 300,000 distinct CDR3 sequences, 6.9% seen once. This clonotype has at least ten counts. Its specificity is not known. Trimming took off 5 bases at V and 3 bases at J, with 12 bases between the two ends. CDR1 and CDR2 from the germline V gene are SGHVS and FNYEAQ. This CDR3 contains 14 residues. The chain links TRBV7-6 to TRBJ2-3; D is possibly TRBD2 (6 bases). The starting material was CD4+ T cells sorted from PBMCs, obtained 15 days after the yellow fever booster vaccination. The receptor's source is a man younger than 40 who received the YFV17D yellow fever vaccine. CDR3 amino acids: CASSPGRSTDTQYF. CDR3 in DNA: TGTGCCAGCAGCCCAGGGAGGTCGACAGATACGCAGTATTTT.